This T cell receptor beta chain was sequenced for a study of blood T cell repertoires in COVID-19. At the level of the study: Samples came from the United States, Italy and Spain, spanning acute and convalescent COVID-19. Sources were T cells, B-cell-depleted T cells, or PBMCs; the material itself was cDNA or gDNA.

The CDR3 loop spans 14 amino acids. CDR1 and CDR2 from the germline V gene are SGHRS and YFSETQ. The V gene lost 4 bases and the J gene lost 4 bases, with 12 bases spanning the gap. On this clone: Within the sample, other DNA sequences also encode this same CDR3.

Original data processing: The authors estimated nucleated cell counts from reference gene primer amplification. Sequencing was performed with immunoSEQ multiplex PCR; in TCRdb, only in-frame clones are kept and a portion is missing. The D gene and trimming were derived from the DNA, and the V and J assignments and clone size from that table. The table lists 140,000 to 150,000 clones, 60% to 85% of them singletons. The rearrangement links TRBV5-1 to TRBJ1-5, with D unclear. This clonotype was obtained from a man aged 50 or older with acute or convalescent COVID-19. The sequencing input was peripheral blood. As DNA, the CDR3 is TGCGCCAGCAGCCTGACGGGTGAAAATCAGCCCCAGCATTTT. Its protein is CASSLTGENQPQHF.